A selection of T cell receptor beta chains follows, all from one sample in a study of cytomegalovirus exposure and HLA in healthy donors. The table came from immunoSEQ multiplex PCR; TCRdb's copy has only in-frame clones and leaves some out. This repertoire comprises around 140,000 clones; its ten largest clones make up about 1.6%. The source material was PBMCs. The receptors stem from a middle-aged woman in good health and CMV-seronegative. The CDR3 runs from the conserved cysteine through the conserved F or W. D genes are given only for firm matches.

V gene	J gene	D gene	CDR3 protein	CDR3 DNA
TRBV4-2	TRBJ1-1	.	CASSLGGTQNTEAFF	TGTGCCAGCAGCTTAGGAGGCACACAGAACACTGAAGCTTTCTTT
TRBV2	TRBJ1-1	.	CASSEAGTRFAEAFF	TGTGCCAGCAGTGAAGCCGGGACTCGGTTTGCTGAAGCTTTCTTT
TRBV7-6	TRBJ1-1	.	CASSPQTGNTEAFF	TGTGCCAGCAGCCCTCAGACAGGGAACACTGAAGCTTTCTTT
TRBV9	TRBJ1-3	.	CASSPTGREGNTIYF	TGTGCCAGCAGCCCAACCGGACGGGAAGGAAACACCATATATTTT
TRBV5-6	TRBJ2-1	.	CASSAGRGVVNEQFF	TGTGCCAGCAGCGCAGGCAGGGGGGTTGTCAATGAGCAGTTCTTC
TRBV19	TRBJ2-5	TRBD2	CASSIASGGAETQYF	TGTGCCAGTAGTATAGCCAGCGGGGGGGCCGAGACCCAGTACTTC
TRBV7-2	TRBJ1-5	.	CASSLASGGGDQPQHF	TGTGCCAGCAGCTTAGCTTCTGGGGGAGGGGATCAGCCCCAGCATTTT
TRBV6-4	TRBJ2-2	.	CASSPQGNTGELFF	TGTGCCAGCAGTCCACAGGGGAACACCGGGGAGCTGTTTTTT
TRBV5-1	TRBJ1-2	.	CASRIGGRGANYGYTF	TGCGCCAGCAGGATTGGGGGCCGGGGTGCTAACTATGGCTACACCTTC
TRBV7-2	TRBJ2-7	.	CASSLASQGGEQYF	TGTGCCAGCAGCTTAGCGTCGCAGGGGGGCGAGCAGTACTTC
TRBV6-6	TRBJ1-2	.	CATRVQEGLNYGYTF	TGTGCCACTCGAGTCCAGGAGGGCCTGAACTATGGCTACACCTTC
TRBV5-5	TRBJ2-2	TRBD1	CASSLRTGGRELFF	TGTGCCAGCAGCCTCCGGACAGGGGGCCGGGAGCTGTTTTTT
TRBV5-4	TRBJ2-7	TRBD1	CASSTQGFSYEQYF	TGTGCCAGCAGCACACAGGGGTTTTCCTACGAGCAGTACTTC
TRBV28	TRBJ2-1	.	CASSLSHPEQFF	TGTGCCAGCAGTTTATCCCATCCTGAGCAGTTCTTC
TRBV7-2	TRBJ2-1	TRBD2	CASSLEAGAYNEQFF	TGTGCCAGCAGCTTAGAGGCGGGGGCCTACAATGAGCAGTTCTTC
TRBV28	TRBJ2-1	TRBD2	CASSLISGGAAYEQFF	TGTGCCAGCAGTTTAATAAGCGGGGGGGCCGCGTATGAGCAGTTCTTC
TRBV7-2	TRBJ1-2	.	CASSPIGTIYGYTF	TGTGCCAGCAGCCCAATTGGGACAATCTATGGCTACACCTTC
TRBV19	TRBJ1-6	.	CASSIAEGASSYNSPLHF	TGTGCCAGTAGTATAGCCGAAGGAGCTAGCTCCTATAATTCACCCCTCCACTTT
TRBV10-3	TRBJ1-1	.	CAISESEASGTEAFF	TGTGCCATCAGTGAGTCGGAAGCTTCGGGCACTGAAGCTTTCTTT
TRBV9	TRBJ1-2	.	CASSVVGAGLSYGYTF	TGTGCCAGCAGCGTAGTGGGGGCAGGGCTTAGCTATGGCTACACCTTC
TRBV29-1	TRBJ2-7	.	CSVEMSPYEQYF	TGCAGCGTTGAAATGAGTCCCTACGAGCAGTACTTC
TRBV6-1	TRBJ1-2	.	CASGSPFGNYGYTF	TGTGCCAGCGGTAGTCCTTTCGGGAACTATGGCTACACCTTC
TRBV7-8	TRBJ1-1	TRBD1	CASSPRGGQAFF	TGTGCCAGCAGCCCTAGAGGGGGCCAAGCTTTCTTT
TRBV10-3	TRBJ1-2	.	CAISEGIGQAYGYTF	TGTGCCATCAGTGAAGGGATCGGACAAGCCTATGGCTACACCTTC
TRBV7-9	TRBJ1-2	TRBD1	CASSFNTGGLVYGYTF	TGTGCCAGCAGCTTCAATACAGGGGGCTTGGTCTATGGCTACACCTTC
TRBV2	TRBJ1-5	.	CASSREGGDRGPQHF	TGTGCCAGCAGTCGGGAAGGGGGGGACCGGGGGCCCCAGCATTTT
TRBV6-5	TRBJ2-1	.	CASSSPRQGNNEQFF	TGTGCCAGCAGTTCCCCGAGACAAGGCAACAATGAGCAGTTCTTC
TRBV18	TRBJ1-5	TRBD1	CASSPGQGEVQPQHF	TGTGCCAGCTCACCGGGACAGGGAGAGGTTCAGCCCCAGCATTTT
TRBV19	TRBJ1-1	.	CASTRQGTEAFF	TGTGCCAGTACCCGTCAGGGCACTGAAGCTTTCTTT
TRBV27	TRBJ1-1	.	CASSRRGVRAFF	TGTGCCAGCAGCCGTCGGGGAGTCCGAGCTTTCTTT
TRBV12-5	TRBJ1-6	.	CASGSLRRNNSPLHF	TGTGCTAGTGGTTCCCTTCGGAGGAATAATTCACCCCTCCACTTT
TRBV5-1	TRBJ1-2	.	CASSPYAGGYTF	TGCGCCAGCAGCCCCTATGCGGGTGGCTACACCTTC
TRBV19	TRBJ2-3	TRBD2	CASTGLAGGTDTQYF	TGTGCCAGTACCGGCCTAGCGGGGGGCACAGATACGCAGTATTTT
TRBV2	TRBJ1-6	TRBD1	CASSLDREVSPLHF	TGTGCCAGCAGCCTGGACAGGGAGGTTTCACCCCTCCACTTT
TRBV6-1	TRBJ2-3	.	CASSDRGTTDTQYF	TGTGCCAGCAGTGATAGGGGGACCACAGATACGCAGTATTTT
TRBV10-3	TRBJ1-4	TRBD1	CAISGGTANEKLFF	TGTGCCATCAGTGGAGGGACAGCAAATGAAAAACTGTTTTTT
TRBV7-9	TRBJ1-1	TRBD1	CASSLRTGMNTEAFF	TGTGCCAGCAGCCTTCGGACAGGGATGAACACTGAAGCTTTCTTT
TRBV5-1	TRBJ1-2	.	CASSSTLGPYGYTF	TGCGCCAGCAGCTCGACCCTGGGGCCCTATGGCTACACCTTC
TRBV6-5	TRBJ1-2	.	CASIKGDSYGYTF	TGTGCCAGCATCAAGGGGGATTCCTATGGCTACACCTTC
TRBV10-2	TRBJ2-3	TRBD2	CASSESGTSGVDTQYF	TGCGCCAGCAGTGAGTCCGGGACTAGCGGTGTAGATACGCAGTATTTT
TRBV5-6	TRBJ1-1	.	CASSLDGRLNTEAFF	TGTGCCAGCAGCTTGGATGGGCGCCTGAACACTGAAGCTTTCTTT
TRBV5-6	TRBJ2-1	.	CASSPPGGLWARGNEQFF	TGTGCCAGCAGCCCTCCGGGGGGCTTATGGGCGAGGGGCAATGAGCAGTTCTTC
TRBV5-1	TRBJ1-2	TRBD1	CASSLASGTGGGYTF	TGCGCCAGCAGCTTGGCCTCCGGGACAGGGGGCGGCTACACCTTC
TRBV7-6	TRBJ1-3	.	CASSPSGGVDTIYF	TGTGCCAGCAGCCCAAGTGGAGGGGTCGACACCATATATTTT
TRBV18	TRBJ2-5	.	CASSRGREETQYF	TGTGCCAGCTCCCGAGGCCGCGAAGAGACCCAGTACTTC
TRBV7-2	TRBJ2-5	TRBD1	CASSLGTGGETQYF	TGTGCCAGCAGCTTAGGGACAGGGGGGGAGACCCAGTACTTC
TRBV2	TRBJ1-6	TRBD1	CASSRSTGDNSPLHF	TGTGCCAGCAGCAGATCGACAGGGGACAATTCACCCCTCCACTTT
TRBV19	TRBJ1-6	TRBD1	CASSGQGYPYNSPLHF	TGTGCCAGTAGTGGACAGGGGTATCCCTATAATTCACCCCTCCACTTT
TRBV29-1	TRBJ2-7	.	CSVERSYEQYF	TGCAGCGTTGAACGGAGCTACGAGCAGTACTTC
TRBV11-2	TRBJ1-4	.	CASRGSNEKLFF	TGTGCCAGCCGCGGCAGTAATGAAAAACTGTTTTTT
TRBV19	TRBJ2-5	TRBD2	CASSASGGAFQETQYF	TGTGCCAGTAGTGCTAGCGGGGGCGCCTTCCAAGAGACCCAGTACTTC
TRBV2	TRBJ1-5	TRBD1	CASTPDRVHLWHF	TGTGCCAGCACACCGGACAGGGTCCACCTCTGGCATTTT
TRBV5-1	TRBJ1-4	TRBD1	CASSLGTGYNEKLFF	TGCGCCAGCAGCTTGGGGACAGGGTATAATGAAAAACTGTTTTTT
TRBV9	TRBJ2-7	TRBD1	CASSVGGTETYEQYF	TGTGCCAGCAGCGTAGGGGGGACAGAGACCTACGAGCAGTACTTC
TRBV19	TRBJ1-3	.	CASSISGSGNTIYF	TGTGCCAGTAGTATTTCAGGGTCTGGAAACACCATATATTTT
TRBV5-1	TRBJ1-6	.	CASSSQGGNSPLHF	TGCGCCAGCAGCTCTCAGGGAGGTAATTCACCCCTCCACTTT
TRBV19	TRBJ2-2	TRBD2	CASSPGLAGTNTGELFF	TGTGCCAGTAGTCCGGGACTAGCGGGGACGAACACCGGGGAGCTGTTTTTT
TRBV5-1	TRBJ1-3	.	CASSLEGSGNTIYF	TGCGCCAGCAGCTTGGAGGGGTCAGGAAACACCATATATTTT